This is a list of T cell receptor beta chains from one sample in a study of shared T cell receptors in the human thymus. Clones were read by immunoSEQ multiplex PCR, and TCRdb kept only the in-frame ones, dropping some. The sample contains about 540,000 clones, about 80% of which appear only once. These data were also filed under a second study, of human thymus T cells.

What was sequenced was thymocytes. The receptors were gathered from a boy in the first two years of life with a congenital heart defect. CDR3s leave out the opening cysteine and the closing phenylalanine or tryptophan. The D gene is left open where the match is weak. For some rows the clone size is stated as once, few or many, or as a class when expanded; others skip it.

cdr3_aa v_call clone_size j_call cdr3_length d_call
ASEQGAEAF TRBV5-1 - TRBJ1-1 9 TRBD1
ASGRDYYNEQF TRBV4-3 - TRBJ2-1 11 -
ASSLSGTGDYEQY TRBV28 - TRBJ2-7 13 TRBD1
ASFGVRGHEQF TRBV6-4 - TRBJ2-1 11 -
AISEGTSGFFYEQY TRBV10-3 - TRBJ2-7 14 TRBD2
ASSQDNERDAF TRBV4-3 - TRBJ1-1 11 -
AISDHPGDHLGSTEAF TRBV10-3 - TRBJ1-1 16 -
ASSITSGRMAEQF TRBV25-1 - TRBJ2-1 13 TRBD2
AWRDPQREGSTDTQY TRBV30 - TRBJ2-3 15 TRBD2
ASGLAPYREEYNEQF TRBV12-5 - TRBJ2-1 15 TRBD2
ASSQGSGDEQY TRBV4-2 - TRBJ2-7 11 -
ASSVGLAGGKTQY TRBV4-2 - TRBJ2-3 13 TRBD2
ASSREKDRGLYEQY TRBV5-1 - TRBJ2-7 14 TRBD1
ASSHDRGLQTQY TRBV6-5 - TRBJ2-5 12 TRBD1
ASSRSGGRGYEQY TRBV19 few TRBJ2-7 13 -
ASRSPGQAAF TRBV7-9 - TRBJ1-1 10 TRBD1
ASNGPPNTEAF TRBV19 once TRBJ1-1 11 -
ASSGAVFTPNEQF TRBV11-2 once TRBJ2-1 13 -
AGGGRKETQY TRBV28 - TRBJ2-5 10 TRBD2
ASSEAFRHSTRDEQF TRBV6-1 - TRBJ2-1 15 -
ASRRLAGLYEQY TRBV6-5 - TRBJ2-7 12 TRBD2
SVEISLPGPTEGTEAF TRBV29-1 - TRBJ1-1 16 -
ASSSRDTGNIQY TRBV28 once TRBJ2-4 12 -
ASRDSSGGGNEKLF TRBV6-6 - TRBJ1-4 14 TRBD1
ASSLWAQSGYEQY TRBV28 - TRBJ2-7 13 -
ASLNRVTGELF TRBV19 - TRBJ2-2 11 -
ASSSDRRGYGYT TRBV5-5 few TRBJ1-2 12 TRBD1
SVGARDTQY TRBV29-1 - TRBJ2-3 9 -
ASSLPLPYEQY TRBV7-2 - TRBJ2-7 11 -
ASSLVGGRATGELF TRBV5-1 - TRBJ2-2 14 TRBD2
ASSLGPTPTYEQY TRBV28 - TRBJ2-7 13 -
ASPRAPGEGYT TRBV6-1 few TRBJ1-2 11 -
ASSPSGTSSFYSNQPQH TRBV28 once TRBJ1-5 17 -
ASTRGGGTEAF TRBV6-5 - TRBJ1-1 11 -
ASGGLGAEAF TRBV27 - TRBJ1-1 10 -
ASSYPTGGAYNEQF TRBV6-5 - TRBJ2-1 14 TRBD1
ASSHGTAATYEQY TRBV6-5 once TRBJ2-7 13 TRBD1
ASSLGTNGYT TRBV5-5 - TRBJ1-2 10 -
ASSLRGGHEAF TRBV4-3 - TRBJ1-1 11 -
ASSLGERVVPYEQY TRBV7-3 - TRBJ2-7 14 -
AWSVGRDKPYEQY TRBV30 - TRBJ2-7 13 -
AWSRGQGTEQY TRBV30 - TRBJ2-7 11 TRBD1
ASSLRRESYEQY TRBV27 - TRBJ2-7 12 TRBD2
ASSLHPRGLAKNIQY TRBV5-1 - TRBJ2-4 15 -
ASSLWGTGNTEAF TRBV5-4 - TRBJ1-1 13 TRBD1
ASSLFGEGQETQY TRBV7-9 - TRBJ2-5 13 -
ASSSGDRGETQY TRBV5-1 - TRBJ2-5 12 TRBD1
ARSDRGQSRKLF TRBV5-3 - TRBJ1-4 12 TRBD1
ASTPPDGSTDTQY TRBV6-5 once TRBJ2-3 13 -
ASRSLVHSNQPQH TRBV28 few TRBJ1-5 13 -
ASSLDWVEDSGNTIY TRBV5-8 - TRBJ1-3 15 -
ASSFGLAGAGSSYEQY TRBV5-6 - TRBJ2-7 16 TRBD2
ASSSGLAGSYEQY TRBV11-2 few TRBJ2-7 13 TRBD2
ASSFTGTGNTEAF TRBV6-5 - TRBJ1-1 13 -
ASSLEGGTSGTYEQY TRBV11-2 - TRBJ2-7 15 TRBD2
ASSQEVGALAGTQY TRBV4-3 - TRBJ2-3 14 -
ASRPQVGQMNTEAF TRBV7-9 - TRBJ1-1 14 -
AWSTLAQNTGELF TRBV30 - TRBJ2-2 13 TRBD2
ATGHGGLPQH TRBV2 - TRBJ1-5 10 -